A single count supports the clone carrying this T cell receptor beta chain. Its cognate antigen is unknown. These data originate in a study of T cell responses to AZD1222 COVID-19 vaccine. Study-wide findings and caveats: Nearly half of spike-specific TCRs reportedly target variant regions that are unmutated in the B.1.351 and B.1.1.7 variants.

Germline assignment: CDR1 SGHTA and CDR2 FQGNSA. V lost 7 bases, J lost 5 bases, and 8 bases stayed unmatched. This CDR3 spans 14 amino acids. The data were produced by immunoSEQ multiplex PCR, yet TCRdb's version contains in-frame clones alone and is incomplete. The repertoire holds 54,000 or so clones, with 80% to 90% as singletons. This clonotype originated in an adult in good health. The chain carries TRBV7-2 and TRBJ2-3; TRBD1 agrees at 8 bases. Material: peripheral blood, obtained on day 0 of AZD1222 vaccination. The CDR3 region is CASTQGAGGDTQYF. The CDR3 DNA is TGTGCCAGCACCCAGGGGGCCGGTGGAGATACGCAGTATTTT.